A selection of T cell receptor beta chains follows, all from one sample in a study of T-cell memory formation after mild COVID-19. Via MiXCR, TCRdb re-called the 5' RACE reads, giving one row per CDR3 protein. The table lists around 47,000 distinct CDR3 sequences, 8.5% to 10% of them singletons. Sequencing was performed on PBMCs or a T cell subset sorted from them (not recorded which). These receptors all come from an adult woman who had mild COVID-19 (a few samples of this study predate the infection). Cell type and time point are not known. Both conserved end residues are part of each CDR3. The D gene is left open where the match is weak. Clone sizes are given selectively: once, few, many, or a class where the clone is expanded.

.	TRBV6-5	TRBJ2-1	few	TGTGCCAGCAGTTACTCGATGGTAGGGGGCAATGAGCAGTTCTTC	CASSYSMVGGNEQFF
TRBD2	TRBV10-3	TRBJ2-1	few	TGTGCCATCAGTGCAAGCGGGGGGCCGTACAATGAGCAGTTCTTC	CAISASGGPYNEQFF
TRBD2	TRBV2	TRBJ2-1	once	TGTGCCAGCAGTGACGGCGGGGGGCGAGGCTATGAGCAGTTCTTC	CASSDGGGRGYEQFF
.	TRBV9	TRBJ2-5	many	TGTGCCAGCAGCGTAGATGGTAGCGGCCCCCAAGAGACCCAGTACTTC	CASSVDGSGPQETQYF
.	TRBV3-1	TRBJ2-1	few	TGTGCCAGCAGCCAAGGCTACAATGAGCAGTTCTTC	CASSQGYNEQFF
.	TRBV7-8	TRBJ2-7	many	TGTGCCAGCAGCAACCTTGGGGCAGGGGACTACGAGCAGTACTTC	CASSNLGAGDYEQYF
TRBD2	TRBV7-2	TRBJ2-5	.	TGTGCCAGCAGCTTAGCGGGGGGAGGGGAGACCCAGTACTTC	CASSLAGGGETQYF
TRBD1	TRBV24-1	TRBJ2-1	many	TGTGCCACCAGTGATCCGGGACAGGGATCCAATGAGCAGTTCTTC	CATSDPGQGSNEQFF
.	TRBV24-1	TRBJ2-1	.	TGTGCCACCAGTGATGTAGCGCCCCGAGTTGAGCAGTTCTTC	CATSDVAPRVEQFF
.	TRBV12-3/TRBV12-4	TRBJ2-5	once	TGTGCCAGCAGCCGCCTCAGGAGGGAGACCCAGTACTTC	CASSRLRRETQYF
TRBD1	TRBV2	TRBJ1-6	few	TGTGCCAGCAGTGGCCAAGGACAGGGAGGTTCACCCCTCCACTTT	CASSGQGQGGSPLHF
.	TRBV19	TRBJ2-5	few	TGTGCCAGTAGTATAGCTGGAGAGACCCAGTACTTC	CASSIAGETQYF